This T cell receptor beta chain is from a study of PD-1 blockade in classical Hodgkin lymphoma. Study results and caveats: By cycle point C4D1, TCR diversity had risen significantly in CD4+ cells (but not CD8+ cells).

CDR3 length: 12 residues. The germline gives CDR1 ENHRY, CDR2 SYGVKD. Trimming shortened V by 0 bases and J by 10 bases, and 7 bases separated the two germline ends. Every patient experienced relapse after autologous stem cell transplantation, and brentuximab vedotin exposure varied. The table came from immunoSEQ multiplex PCR; TCRdb's copy has only in-frame clones and leaves some out. The table has over 35,000 clones, over 80% seen once. Turning to this clone: The antigen remains unidentified.

This TCR was recovered from a human donor with classical Hodgkin lymphoma. The chain carries TRBV10-3 and TRBJ2-1; D remains ambiguous. Sequencing was performed on peripheral blood mononuclear cells (PBMCs), taken at baseline. For the CDR3, the DNA is TGTGCCATCAGTGAGTCCCGTGGGGAGCAGTTCTTC. Translation gives CAISESRGEQFF.